These 17 T cell receptor beta chains were all obtained from the same sample, sequenced in a study of T cell repertoires in cytomegalovirus infection. MiXCR, applied by TCRdb to the reads, yields one record per CDR3 protein. The data contain approximately 750,000 distinct CDR3 sequences, 35% of them singletons. Source material: PBMCs. These receptor sequences come from a human donor in good health (CMV status not recorded). Some clones in this sample may be carry-over from other donors' samples.

CDR3 sequence reads: CASSITSGHYNEQFF. The CDR3 DNA reads TGTGCCAGTAGTATAACTAGCGGGCATTACAATGAGCAGTTCTTC. V gene TRBV19 combines with J gene TRBJ2-1; 9 bases align to TRBD2. V shed 2 bases and J 4 bases; nucleotides not matched to a gene: 3. CDR1 and CDR2 from the germline V gene are LNHDA and SQIVND (reference sequence). CDR3 length: 15 residues.

The genes are TRBV12-3 or TRBV12-4 and TRBJ1-2, with a possible D match to TRBD1 (6 bases). The CDR3 totals 13 residues. V gave up 2 bases and J gave up 7 bases, with 11 bases separating them. The CDR3 DNA is TGTGCCAGCAGTTTAAGGGGGACGGGTGGCTACACCTTC. Translated, it gives CASSLRGTGGYTF.

The chain is built from TRBV27 and TRBJ1-2, with TRBD1 matching over 8 bases. CDR3 length equals 16 residues. The germline CDR1 and CDR2 sequences are MNHEY and SMNVEV (reference sequence). The junction had 19 bases not matched to a gene; V was cut back by 6 bases and J by 10 bases. CDR3 nucleotides: TGTGCCAGCAGGCAGTATGCGGGACAGGAGGACTTTGTCTACACCTTC. Protein sequence: CASRQYAGQEDFVYTF.

This clonotype was seen more than once but under ten times. The chain uses TRBV28 and TRBJ2-1; TRBD2 agrees at 11 bases. Germline lookup yields CDR1 MDHEN and CDR2 SYDVKM. There are 14 residues in the CDR3. With 4 bases clipped from V and 7 bases from J, the junction kept 3 bases outside the gene matches. CDR3 DNA sequence: TGTGCCAGCAGTTATAGCGGGAGGGCAAATGAGCAGTTCTTC. Encoded protein: CASSYSGRANEQFF.

Concerning this clonotype itself: A read error may produce the germline difference seen at one junction end. The V call is TRBV7-9, the J call TRBJ1-5; tentatively, D is TRBD1 (5 bases). Per germline, CDR1 SEHNR and CDR2 FQNEAQ (reference sequence). This CDR3 comprises 16 residues. CDR3 amino acids: CASSLGSGRADQPPHF. The CDR3 DNA reads as TGTGCCAGCAGCTTAGGGTCGGGCAGGGCGGATCAGCCCCCGCATTTT.

V usage is TRBV28 and J usage is TRBJ2-1; D ambiguous. CDR1 and CDR2 from the germline V gene are MDHEN and SYDVKM. This CDR3 comprises 11 residues. The CDR3 DNA reads TGTCAGACAAGGGATTACAATGAGCAGTTCTTC. Amino acids: CQTRDYNEQFF.

The chain employs TRBV7-6 and TRBJ1-5; D perhaps matches TRBD1 (5 bases). The CDR3 totals 15 residues. Trimming took 4 bases from V and 1 from J, leaving 11 bases between them. CDR1 and CDR2 (germline): SGHVS, FNYEAQ. The CDR3, as DNA: TGTGCCAGCAGCTGGGGTGGGGGAAGCAATCAGCCCCAGCATTTT. This encodes CASSWGGGSNQPQHF. The complete variable domain, with remaining parts taken from reference TRBV7-6 and TRBJ1-5, reads GAGVSQSPRYKVTKRGQDVALRCDPISGHVSLYWYRQALGQGPEFLTYFNYEAQQDKSGLPNDRFSAERPEGSISTLTIQRTEQRDSAMYRCASSWGGGSNQPQHFGDGTRLSIL.

Ten or more counts support this clonotype. This rearrangement joins TRBV6-2 or TRBV6-3 to TRBJ1-1; D uncertain. V lost 6 bases and J 3 bases, leaving 20 bases between the germline ends. CDR1 is MNHEY, CDR2 SVGEGT, per germline. This CDR3 has 16 residues. The CDR3, as DNA: TGTGCCAGCAGCCGCACGGAACATCGCCTTTACACTGAAGCTTTCTTT. Translation gives CASSRTEHRLYTEAFF.

The chain has TRBV24-1 and TRBJ2-1; TRBD2 is a possible D gene (5 bases). The CDR3 covers 16 residues. Germline V gene sequence: CDR1 KGHDR, CDR2 SFDVKD. The V end was cut by 0 bases, the J end by 10 bases, with 18 bases between. The DNA of the CDR3 is TGTGCCACCAGTGATTTGCGGACTTGGACCCCCAAAGAGCAGTTCTTC. Its protein product is CATSDLRTWTPKEQFF.

As to this clonotype: The junction departs from germline at one end; a sequencing error may be responsible. The chain couples TRBV24-1 to TRBJ2-2; possibly TRBD1 for D (5 bases). The length of the CDR3 is 13 residues. Germline-derived CDR1 and CDR2 are KGHDR and SFDVKD. The CDR3 loop reads CAARTGNTGELFF. DNA for the CDR3: TGTGCCGCCAGAACAGGGAACACCGGGGAGCTGTTTTTT.

The genes are TRBV6-5 and TRBJ2-7; TRBD1 agrees at 7 bases. CDR1 is MNHEY and CDR2 is SVGAGI in the germline V gene. This CDR3 region has 14 residues. After removal of 7 bases from V and 0 bases from J, the junction contained 6 bases not matched to a gene. The CDR3 bases are TGTGCCAGCAACCGACAGGGTTCCTCCTACGAGCAGTACTTC. It is translated as CASNRQGSSYEQYF.

In this sample, this clonotype turned up a few times. The chain has TRBV7-6 and TRBJ2-3; D might be TRBD1 (5 bases). With 2 bases removed from V and 2 bases from J, the gap between germline ends came to 11 bases. This CDR3 has 15 residues. Germline lookup yields CDR1 SGHVS and CDR2 FNYEAQ. The CDR3 loop reads CASSLYDSTTDTQYF. CDR3 nucleotide sequence: TGTGCCAGCAGCTTATATGACAGTACCACAGATACGCAGTATTTT.

This clonotype was found many times. V is TRBV7-2 and J is TRBJ1-3; D might be TRBD1 (5 bases). V was clipped by 5 bases and J by 0 bases, with 11 bases between them. Germline CDR1 reads SGHTA; CDR2 reads FQGNSA. The CDR3 is 15 residues long. Here the CDR3 DNA reads TGTGCCAGCAGCCCGGGCAGGGCCTCTGGAAACACCATATATTTT. Amino acids: CASSPGRASGNTIYF.

Many counts were recorded for this clonotype. The chain employs TRBV7-6 and TRBJ1-5; D may be TRBD1 (5 bases). Looked up from germline, CDR1 is SGHVS and CDR2 is FNYEAQ. This CDR3 is built from 15 residues. The germline V and J ends were trimmed by 5 bases and 1 base, with 12 bases remaining between them. As DNA, the CDR3 is TGTGCCAGCAGCGTCTCAGGGAGAAGCAATCAGCCCCAGCATTTT. Amino acids: CASSVSGRSNQPQHF.

Points on this clonotype: A much larger clone lies one base from this, so it may be a read error. This chain links TRBV25-1 with TRBJ1-5, with no clear D. Trimming stripped 7 bases from V and 2 bases from J, with 6 bases between. The germline gives CDR1 MGHDK, CDR2 SYGVNS. The CDR3 is 12 amino acids. CDR3 region: CASNYGNQPQHF. For the CDR3, the DNA is TGTGCCAGCAATTACGGCAATCAGCCCCAGCATTTT.

This clonotype has more than one count but fewer than ten. The chain uses TRBV7-9 and TRBJ2-1; 7 nucleotides agree with TRBD1. The CDR3 totals 17 residues. Germline V gene lookup returns CDR1 SEHNR and CDR2 FQNEAQ (reference sequence). V was pared by 5 bases and J by 4 bases, with 14 bases of the junction left unmatched. CDR3 residues: CASSATQGWGQYNEQFF. The CDR3, as DNA: TGTGCCAGCAGCGCGACACAGGGGTGGGGTCAGTACAATGAGCAGTTCTTC.

This clonotype has just a few counts. The chain is built from TRBV11-2 and TRBJ1-4; D may be TRBD1 (5 bases). V was shortened by 5 bases and J by 5 bases, with 15 bases between the two germline ends. The CDR3 runs to 15 residues. Per germline, CDR1 SGHAT and CDR2 FQNNGV. The CDR3 is CASSPRDGRNEKLFF. DNA of the CDR3: TGTGCCAGCAGCCCCCGGGACGGGCGAAATGAAAAACTGTTTTTT.